This T cell receptor beta chain appears in the sequencing data of a study of T cell repertoires in cytomegalovirus infection. Comment on this clonotype: Its matching antigen is unknown.

V was pared by 3 bases and J by 7 bases, with 13 bases between. Germline CDR1 reads MDHEN; CDR2 reads SYDVKM. The CDR3 is made up of 15 amino acids. TCRdb re-analysed the reads in MiXCR, keeping a single row per CDR3 protein. The repertoire holds about 500,000 distinct CDR3 sequences, with about 33% as singletons. General observations from the study: Predominance within the ex vivo response was attributable to HLA-C-restricted CMV-specific TCR beta clonotypes.

The sequence came from a human donor in good health (CMV status not recorded). Some clones in this sample may be carry-over from other donors' samples. The rearrangement joins TRBV28 to TRBJ1-6; D unclear. Material: cultured PBMCs, obtained from culture after CMV antigen stimulation. The DNA of the CDR3 is TGTGCCAGCAGTTTTCCGCCAGGTTCAAATTCACCCCTCCACTTT. Residues: CASSFPPGSNSPLHF.